Sequencing of this TCR beta chain was carried out in a study of shared clonotypes between healthy human individuals. This CDR3 contains 15 residues. CDR1 and CDR2 from the germline V gene are LNHNV and YYDKDF (reference sequence). The V end was cut by 0 bases, the J end by 6 bases, with 12 bases between. Donors, healthy HIV-negative adults, lacked recent acute infections or vaccinations. Investigators spread the genomic DNA of each subset evenly over several immunoSEQ plates. 250 to 300 ng DNA, tens of thousands of T cell genomes, went into unsorted PBMC replicate PCRs. Only in-frame clones appear in the TCRdb table, and some are missing; sequencing was by immunoSEQ multiplex PCR. Here the sample spans about half a million clones, roughly 80% being singletons.

This sequence was found in a woman in her thirties or forties in good health. Some clones in this sample may be carry-over from other donors' samples. Sequencing used PBMCs. The chain is built from TRBV15 and TRBJ2-1; no clear D gene. This CDR3 is CATSRDLWKSNEQFF. The CDR3 DNA reads TGTGCCACCAGCAGAGATCTGTGGAAATCCAATGAGCAGTTCTTC.